The rows below give T cell receptor beta chains drawn from one sample of a study of cytomegalovirus exposure and HLA in healthy donors. Method: immunoSEQ multiplex PCR; TCRdb's copy keeps in-frame clones and lacks some. The repertoire holds more than 150,000 clones, just under 80% seen once, with 3% to 3.5% in the top ten. Input material: PBMCs. These receptors came from a woman aged 45-59 years in good health and CMV-seropositive. Both conserved end residues are part of each CDR3. The D gene is left open where the match is weak. Clone size is given for some rows only: seen once, a few or many times, or a class if the clone is expanded.

>.|TRBV6-5|TRBD1|TRBJ1-1
CASSYGQGSTEAFF
TGTGCCAGCAGTTACGGACAGGGGAGCACTGAAGCTTTCTTT
>.|TRBV2|TRBD2|TRBJ2-1
CASRPGLAGGSSYNEQFF
TGTGCCAGCAGACCGGGACTAGCGGGAGGGAGCTCCTACAATGAGCAGTTCTTC
>.|TRBV18|TRBD1|TRBJ1-3
CASSPIPQGALGNTIYF
TGTGCCAGCTCGCCTATCCCCCAGGGGGCGCTTGGAAACACCATATATTTT
>.|TRBV5-1|TRBD2|TRBJ2-7
CASSLEAGRTIDEQYF
TGCGCCAGCAGCTTGGAAGCGGGGCGGACAATCGACGAGCAGTACTTC
>.|TRBV6-5|.|TRBJ2-5
CASSYLDRTEETQYF
TGTGCCAGCAGTTACCTAGACAGGACCGAAGAGACCCAGTACTTC
>.|TRBV5-1|TRBD2|TRBJ2-7
CASSLRGWGPDPILSYEQYF
TGCGCCAGCAGCCTGCGGGGGTGGGGACCGGACCCTATCCTCTCCTACGAGCAGTACTTC
>.|TRBV2|.|TRBJ2-1
CASSDQPGKEQFF
TGTGCCAGCAGTGATCAGCCGGGGAAAGAGCAGTTCTTC
>.|TRBV11-3|.|TRBJ1-3
CASSLQGFAGNTIYF
TGTGCCAGCAGCTTACAGGGTTTCGCTGGAAACACCATATATTTT
>.|TRBV4-2|TRBD1|TRBJ2-1
CASSQDWDRGYNEQFF
TGTGCCAGCAGCCAAGATTGGGACAGGGGCTACAATGAGCAGTTCTTC
>.|TRBV19|TRBD1|TRBJ2-2
CASQSDRANTGELFF
TGTGCCAGTCAATCGGACAGGGCGAACACCGGGGAGCTGTTTTTT
>.|TRBV5-1|.|TRBJ2-1
CASSLELGASQFF
TGCGCCAGCAGCTTGGAATTAGGAGCGAGCCAGTTCTTC
>.|TRBV5-1|TRBD2|TRBJ2-5
CASSLGASGEETQYF
TGCGCCAGCAGCTTGGGGGCTAGCGGAGAAGAGACCCAGTACTTC
>.|TRBV15|TRBD1|TRBJ1-6
CATSRTTGGSYNSPLHF
TGTGCCACCAGCAGAACCACAGGGGGCTCCTATAATTCACCCCTCCACTTT
>few|TRBV6-5|TRBD1|TRBJ1-1
CASSDRDRGEAFF
TGTGCCAGCAGTGACCGGGACAGGGGCGAAGCTTTCTTT
>.|TRBV30|.|TRBJ1-6
CAWLPGENSPLHF
TGTGCCTGGCTACCAGGGGAAAATTCACCCCTCCACTTT
>.|TRBV29-1|TRBD1|TRBJ2-2
CSVSGAGTGGYYTGELFF
TGCAGCGTTTCCGGAGCCGGGACAGGGGGCTATTACACCGGGGAGCTGTTTTTT
>.|TRBV6-5|.|TRBJ2-1
CASSPRETSYNEQFF
TGTGCCAGCAGTCCCCGGGAGACCTCCTACAATGAGCAGTTCTTC
>.|TRBV9|TRBD2|TRBJ2-1
CASSPDRGSGSFSSYNEQFF
TGTGCCAGCAGCCCGGACCGGGGTAGCGGGAGCTTCAGCTCCTACAATGAGCAGTTCTTC
>.|TRBV20-1|.|TRBJ1-1
CSARIAEAFF
TGCAGTGCTAGAATCGCTGAAGCTTTCTTT
>.|TRBV7-6|.|TRBJ1-1
CASSRQLNTEAFF
TGTGCCAGCAGCAGACAGTTGAACACTGAAGCTTTCTTT
>.|TRBV5-1|.|TRBJ2-7
CASSLSSGLDEQYF
TGCGCCAGCAGCTTAAGCTCAGGGCTAGACGAGCAGTACTTC
>.|TRBV4-2|.|TRBJ2-7
CASSQGRSLEQYF
TGTGCCAGCAGCCAAGGGAGATCCCTCGAGCAGTACTTC
>few|TRBV5-1|TRBD2|TRBJ2-5
CASSSGLAGPGTQYF
TGCGCCAGCAGCTCGGGACTAGCGGGCCCGGGGACCCAGTACTTC
>.|TRBV6-5|TRBD1|TRBJ1-1
CASSYGTGLTEAFF
TGTGCCAGCAGTTACGGGACAGGGCTCACTGAAGCTTTCTTT
>.|TRBV4-2|TRBD1|TRBJ1-2
CASSQRTGGNYGYTF
TGTGCCAGCAGCCAAAGGACAGGGGGTAACTATGGCTACACCTTC
>.|TRBV27|TRBD2|TRBJ2-1
CASSLKAGGQNPGTYNEQFF
TGTGCCAGCAGTTTAAAAGCGGGAGGACAGAACCCCGGTACCTACAATGAGCAGTTCTTC
>few|TRBV7-2|TRBD1|TRBJ2-7
CASSLISGGWKSYEQYF
TGTGCCAGCAGCTTAATCTCAGGGGGCTGGAAGTCCTACGAGCAGTACTTC
>.|TRBV14|TRBD2|TRBJ2-7
CASSHWESGAYEQYF
TGTGCCAGCAGCCACTGGGAAAGCGGGGCCTACGAGCAGTACTTC
>.|TRBV2|.|TRBJ1-6
CASESLYNSPLHF
TGTGCCAGCGAGAGCCTATATAATTCACCCCTCCACTTT
>once|TRBV2|.|TRBJ1-2
CASKSQGGYGYTF
TGTGCCAGCAAATCGCAGGGAGGATATGGCTACACCTTC
>once|TRBV5-1|.|TRBJ1-1
CASRAPGGTEAFF
TGCGCCAGCAGAGCTCCGGGAGGCACTGAAGCTTTCTTT
>.|TRBV5-3|.|TRBJ1-1
CARSWRERQNTEAFF
TGTGCCAGAAGCTGGCGGGAGAGGCAGAACACTGAAGCTTTCTTT
>.|TRBV19|TRBD2|TRBJ2-1
CASTSPGLAGGRNEQFF
TGTGCCAGTACCTCCCCGGGACTAGCGGGAGGGCGGAATGAGCAGTTCTTC
>.|TRBV28|TRBD1|TRBJ1-1
CASSWDRSLFMNTEAFF
TGTGCCAGCAGTTGGGACAGGAGCCTTTTTATGAACACTGAAGCTTTCTTT
>.|TRBV5-4|TRBD2|TRBJ2-7
CASSPGLAGAISYEQYF
TGTGCCAGCAGCCCAGGACTAGCGGGAGCCATCTCCTACGAGCAGTACTTC
>.|TRBV15|TRBD1|TRBJ1-2
CATTRDRVYGYTF
TGTGCCACCACCAGGGACAGGGTATATGGCTACACCTTC
>few|TRBV2|.|TRBJ2-2
CAREAGRWTGELFF
TGTGCCAGGGAGGCGGGGAGGTGGACCGGGGAGCTGTTTTTT
>.|TRBV6-1|TRBD2|TRBJ2-1
CASRPPGLAGHEQFF
TGTGCCAGCAGGCCCCCGGGACTAGCAGGCCATGAGCAGTTCTTC
>.|TRBV6-5|TRBD1|TRBJ1-5
CASSSSGTGSNQPQHF
TGTGCCAGCAGTTCCTCGGGGACAGGCAGTAATCAGCCCCAGCATTTT
>.|TRBV5-5|.|TRBJ1-3
CASSFIGTDSGNTIYF
TGTGCCAGCAGCTTTATCGGTACAGACTCTGGAAACACCATATATTTT
>.|TRBV19|.|TRBJ2-7
CASSLASTGRATYEQYF
TGTGCCAGTAGTCTCGCCTCAACAGGGAGGGCTACCTACGAGCAGTACTTC
>.|TRBV30|.|TRBJ2-6
CAWSGTARVLTF
TGTGCCTGGAGTGGGACAGCGCGGGTCCTGACTTTC
>few|TRBV19|.|TRBJ1-5
CASSIGTNSNQPQHF
TGTGCCAGTAGTATCGGGACAAATAGCAATCAGCCCCAGCATTTT
>.|TRBV7-7|TRBD1|TRBJ2-7
CASSVAGTGTEQYF
TGTGCCAGCAGCGTCGCCGGGACAGGGACCGAGCAGTACTTC
>.|TRBV9|TRBD2|TRBJ2-6
CASRGGTGSGANGLTF
TGTGCCAGCAGGGGGGGGACCGGTTCTGGGGCCAACGGCCTGACTTTC
>.|TRBV5-1|.|TRBJ1-1
CASSSTPQGTDTEAFF
TGCGCCAGCAGCTCAACACCACAGGGCACGGACACTGAAGCTTTCTTT
>.|TRBV2|TRBD2|TRBJ2-7
CASSKGLAGGEEQYF
TGTGCCAGCAGTAAAGGACTAGCGGGGGGAGAGGAGCAGTACTTC
>.|TRBV9|TRBD1|TRBJ2-7
CASSASGTAYEQYF
TGTGCCAGCAGCGCTTCCGGGACAGCCTACGAGCAGTACTTC
>.|TRBV19|.|TRBJ2-7
CASSIRSNYEQYF
TGTGCCAGTAGTATTAGGAGCAACTACGAGCAGTACTTC
>.|TRBV30|TRBD1|TRBJ1-4
CAWSGDRVYEKLFF
TGTGCCTGGAGTGGAGACAGGGTATATGAAAAACTGTTTTTT
>.|TRBV7-3|.|TRBJ1-1
CASSPRMSTEAFF
TGTGCCAGCAGCCCCAGGATGAGCACTGAAGCTTTCTTT
>.|TRBV14|TRBD2|TRBJ2-5
CASRGAGDPYQETQYF
TGTGCCAGCAGAGGCGCGGGGGATCCGTACCAAGAGACCCAGTACTTC
>.|TRBV5-1|TRBD1|TRBJ1-2
CATSTGGKVGYTF
TGCGCCACCTCGACAGGGGGCAAGGTTGGCTACACCTTC
>.|TRBV7-9|TRBD2|TRBJ2-2
CAGTSGMYTGELFF
TGTGCCGGGACTAGCGGGATGTACACCGGGGAGCTGTTTTTT
>.|TRBV27|TRBD1|TRBJ2-1
CASSLWDRDHNEQFF
TGTGCCAGCAGTTTATGGGACAGGGACCACAATGAGCAGTTCTTC
>.|TRBV6-5|.|TRBJ2-5
CASSYKIQETQYF
TGTGCCAGCAGTTATAAAATACAAGAGACCCAGTACTTC
>.|TRBV28|TRBD2|TRBJ2-2
CASRPGTSGRTGELFF
TGTGCCAGCAGGCCCGGGACTAGCGGGAGAACCGGGGAGCTGTTTTTT
>once|TRBV5-4|TRBD1|TRBJ2-7
CASSMGRDRVYEQYF
TGTGCCAGCAGCATGGGCCGGGACAGGGTATACGAGCAGTACTTC
>.|TRBV18|.|TRBJ1-4
CASSLFPTGDNEKLFF
TGTGCCAGCTCCCTCTTCCCGACAGGTGATAATGAAAAACTGTTTTTT
>.|TRBV29-1|.|TRBJ2-1
CSVRGYDEQFF
TGCAGCGTTAGAGGGTACGATGAGCAGTTCTTC